The 8 T cell receptor beta chains listed next were all sequenced from one sample in a study of human T cells and chemical hapten exposure. TCRdb independently ran MiXCR on the RACE reads; one entry per CDR3 protein. The table includes 80,000 to 100,000 distinct CDR3 sequences, 11% detected once. The time point was: pre-sensitization, week 0. The sample's treatment: therapeutic diphenylcyclopropenone sensitization with weekly scalp DPC. The sample in question was whole blood, obtained in connection with sensitization to the hapten diphenylcyclopropenone (DPC). These receptor sequences come from a woman aged 55-69 years with alopecia areata. Some clones in this sample may be carry-over from other donors' samples.

This chain connects TRBV20-1 to TRBJ1-1; TRBD1 might be the D (5 bases). Trimming stripped 5 bases from V and 9 bases from J, with 19 bases between. CDR1 DFQATT and CDR2 SNEGSKA come from the germline V gene (reference sequence). This CDR3 contains 13 residues. CDR3 sequence: CSAGGSGLAQAFF. CDR3 in DNA: TGCAGTGCTGGGGGTTCAGGGCTCGCGCAAGCTTTCTTT.

V and J are TRBV7-2 and TRBJ1-2, with D possibly being TRBD1 (6 bases). The ends were cut back, 5 bases at V and 7 bases at J, with 20 bases in the middle. From germline, CDR1 is SGHTA and CDR2 FQGNSA. There are 15 residues in the CDR3. As DNA, the CDR3 is TGTGCCAGCAGCAGTGCGCTCGCAGGGGATGGTGGCTACACCTTC. Residues: CASSSALAGDGGYTF.

This sequence joins TRBV7-9 and TRBJ1-4, with TRBD1 matching over 8 bases. Trimming took 5 bases from V and 7 from J; bases not matched to a gene: 9. This CDR3 is built from 15 residues. From germline, CDR1 is SEHNR and CDR2 FQNEAQ (reference sequence). CDR3 region: CASSRRRGLGEKLFF. CDR3 DNA: TGTGCCAGCAGCAGGCGCAGGGGGCTAGGTGAAAAACTGTTTTTT.

The chain joins TRBV15 to TRBJ2-7, with 9 bases identical to TRBD1. Looked up from germline, CDR1 is LNHNV and CDR2 is YYDKDF (reference sequence). This CDR3 contains 15 residues. V shed 1 base, J shed 4 bases, and the junction held 5 bases outside the gene matches. The CDR3 DNA reads TGTGCCACCAGCAGAGGGGACAGGGCCGTTTACGAGCAGTACTTC. It translates to CATSRGDRAVYEQYF. Full variable domain (rest looked up from reference TRBV15 and TRBJ2-7): DAMVIQNPRYQVTQFGKPVTLSCSQTLNHNVMYWYQQKSSQAPKLLFHYYDKDFNNEADTPDNFQSRRPNTSFCFLDIRSPGLGDTAMYLCATSRGDRAVYEQYFGPGTRLTVT.

This clonotype was picked up a small number of times. This chain connects TRBV18 to TRBJ2-2, with D tentatively TRBD1 (5 bases). Germline CDR1 reads KGHSH; CDR2 reads LQKENI. Trimming cost V 5 bases and J 2 bases, with 9 bases left between them. The CDR3 contains 14 residues. CDR3: CASSADTNTGELFF. The CDR3 region has the DNA TGTGCCAGCTCAGCGGACACCAACACCGGGGAGCTGTTTTTT.

The chain recombines TRBV5-1 with TRBJ1-1; 7 positions agree with TRBD1. Losses at the gene ends were 4 bases for V and 7 bases for J; bases not matched to a gene: 16. Germline-derived CDR1 and CDR2 are SGHRS and YFSETQ. The CDR3 consists of 16 residues. In nucleotides, the CDR3 is TGCGCCAGCAGCAACAGGGGTGGTCCGAACACGATTGAAGCTTTCTTT. Amino acids: CASSNRGGPNTIEAFF.

This clonotype was seen only a few times. The chain is built from TRBV6-6 and TRBJ2-3; the D gene is possibly TRBD1 (6 bases). The CDR3 spans 16 residues. Germline CDR1 is MNHNY and CDR2 is SVGAGI (reference sequence). Trimming left V 7 bases short and J 0 bases short, with 17 bases between. The CDR3 DNA is TGTGCCAGCACGAATCCAGGGGTGGGGAGCACAGATACGCAGTATTTT. Protein product: CASTNPGVGSTDTQYF.

This clonotype occurred a few times. The CDR3 spells CASSVPRSGGYQNTGELFF. CDR3 bases: TGTGCCAGCAGCGTCCCAAGGAGCGGGGGGTATCAGAACACCGGGGAGCTGTTTTTT. V gene TRBV9 combines with J gene TRBJ2-2; 9 bases are shared with TRBD2. CDR3 length: 19 residues. The V and J ends lost 2 bases and 1 base, in that order; junction bases with no gene match: 12. From germline, CDR1 is SGDLS and CDR2 YYNGEE.